The 28 T cell receptor beta chains in this list originate from one sample, sequenced in a study of blood T cell repertoires in COVID-19. Sequenced by immunoSEQ multiplex PCR; TCRdb stores in-frame clones only, minus some. The data hold about 120,000 clones, with around 86% observed a single time. Specimen: peripheral blood. The receptors derive from a man older than 75 with acute or convalescent COVID-19.

This clone was seen once. The gene calls are TRBV27 and TRBJ1-4, with 7 bases matching TRBD1. The trim removed 0 bases at V and 7 bases at J, leaving 5 bases unmatched. The CDR3 covers 15 residues. Germline CDR1 is MNHEY and CDR2 is SMNVEV (reference sequence). The CDR3 coding sequence is TGTGCCAGCAGTTTATCAGACAGGGTCGGTGAAAAACTGTTTTTT. It translates to CASSLSDRVGEKLFF.

The chain links TRBV6-5 to TRBJ2-7; D call uncertain. CDR3 length equals 11 residues. Germline loops: CDR1 MNHEY, CDR2 SVGAGI. V was clipped by 4 bases and J by 6 bases, with 7 bases between them. The CDR3 loop reads CASSSPSEQYF. The DNA for the CDR3 is TGTGCCAGCAGTTCCCCCAGCGAGCAGTACTTC.

Only one count was recorded for this clone. The V and J genes are TRBV19 and TRBJ2-3, with D maybe TRBD1 (5 bases). Germline-derived CDR1 and CDR2 are LNHDA and SQIVND (reference sequence). The CDR3 totals 15 residues. With 4 bases removed from V and 3 bases from J, the gap between germline ends came to 14 bases. The CDR3 DNA sequence: TGTGCCAGTAGTACCCGGGCCCCAGGGACAGATACGCAGTATTTT. It specifies CASSTRAPGTDTQYF.

This chain links TRBV29-1 with TRBJ2-7; 12 bases match TRBD2. The CDR3 has 14 amino acids. CDR1 SQVTM and CDR2 ANQGSEA come from the germline V gene. The J segment lost 5 bases and the V segment lost 4 bases, leaving 6 bases of the junction unmatched. This CDR3 reads CSVAGLAGLDEQYF. CDR3 bases: TGCAGCGTTGCGGGACTAGCGGGTCTGGACGAGCAGTACTTC.

V usage is TRBV4-2 and J usage is TRBJ2-2; TRBD1 might be the D (6 bases). Germline loops: CDR1 LGHNA, CDR2 YNFKEQ. CDR3 size: 15 residues. Trimming cost V 4 bases and J 2 bases, with 11 bases left between them. This chain's CDR3 is CASSRGTLNTGELFF. Here the CDR3 DNA reads TGTGCCAGCAGCCGGGGGACACTTAACACCGGGGAGCTGTTTTTT.

The chain couples TRBV11-2 to TRBJ1-2; weak D call: TRBD1 (6 bases). This CDR3 has 15 amino acids. The germline V gene has CDR1 SGHAT and CDR2 FQNNGV. Trimming removed 1 base at V and 7 bases at J, with 16 bases between. The CDR3 DNA reads TGTGCCAGCAGCTTAGGGGGTGGGCAGGGGTTTGGCTACACCTTC. Translated, it gives CASSLGGGQGFGYTF.

V gene TRBV7-2 combines with J gene TRBJ1-3; D call uncertain. V was shortened by 4 bases and J by 0 bases, with 16 bases between the two germline ends. CDR3 length equals 17 residues. CDR1 and CDR2 from the germline V gene are SGHTA and FQGNSA. The CDR3: CASSSGLPVFSGNTIYF. CDR3 DNA: TGTGCCAGCAGCTCCGGACTGCCTGTCTTCTCTGGAAACACCATATATTTT.

The V call is TRBV6-6, the J call TRBJ1-1; D not resolved. Germline V lookup: CDR1 MNHNY, CDR2 SVGAGI (reference sequence). Trimming took off 6 bases at V and 4 bases at J, with 12 bases between the two ends. The CDR3 loop spans 13 amino acids. CDR3 in DNA: TGTGCCAGCAGCACCGAGGAGGCCACTGAAGCTTTCTTT. Amino acid sequence: CASSTEEATEAFF.

The chain is built from TRBV19 and TRBJ1-5; D ambiguous. Germline V gene data show CDR1 as LNHDA and CDR2 as SQIVND (reference sequence). The ends were cut back, 7 bases at V and 0 bases at J, with 7 bases in the middle. This CDR3 spans 13 amino acids. This CDR3 is CASNPHSNQPQHF. CDR3 nucleotide sequence: TGTGCCAGTAATCCCCATAGCAATCAGCCCCAGCATTTT.

The chain carries TRBV10-1 and TRBJ1-5; the match to TRBD1 covers 8 bases. The germline V gene has CDR1 WNHNN and CDR2 SYGVQD (reference sequence). V lost 7 bases and J lost 5; bases outside the gene matches: 7. The CDR3 is 14 residues long. As DNA, the CDR3 is TGCGCCAGCAAAGAGGACAGGGTACATCAGCCCCAGCATTTT. Translated: CASKEDRVHQPQHF.

V usage is TRBV5-1 and J usage is TRBJ2-3, with D unresolved. V gave up 4 bases and J gave up 1 base, with 13 bases separating them. From germline, CDR1 is SGHRS and CDR2 YFSETQ. CDR3 length: 15 residues. CDR3 bases: TGCGCCAGCAGCCCTCAAGCCCTGGGCACAGATACGCAGTATTTT. It translates to CASSPQALGTDTQYF.

This chain connects TRBV12-5 to TRBJ2-3, with 14 positions matching TRBD2. CDR3 length: 16 amino acids. V lost 4 bases and J lost 2; bases outside the gene matches: 2. Germline V gene sequence: CDR1 LGHNT, CDR2 FRNRAP. CDR3 sequence: CASGSGLAGDTDTQYF. In DNA form, the CDR3 reads TGTGCTAGTGGTTCGGGACTAGCGGGAGACACAGATACGCAGTATTTT.

This clone was recorded only once. This rearrangement joins TRBV10-1 to TRBJ1-5; weak D call: TRBD1 (5 bases). Per the germline V gene, CDR1 is WNHNN and CDR2 is SYGVQD (reference sequence). The CDR3 length is 13 residues. The ends were cut back, 4 bases at V and 4 bases at J, with 8 bases in the middle. The CDR3: CASSAQVNQPQHF. In DNA form, the CDR3 reads TGCGCCAGCAGTGCACAGGTTAATCAGCCCCAGCATTTT.

The chain carries TRBV3-1 (or the pseudogene TRBV3-2) and TRBJ2-6; TRBD1 is a possible D gene (7 bases). The CDR3 has 17 amino acids. Germline assignment: CDR1 LGHDT and CDR2 YNNKEL (reference sequence). With 3 bases removed from V and 4 bases from J, the gap between germline ends came to 16 bases. The CDR3 DNA reads TGTGCCAGCAGCCATCGTACAGGGGCGGGAGGGGCCAACGTCCTGACTTTC. This gives the protein CASSHRTGAGGANVLTF.

The chain uses TRBV2 and TRBJ1-1; D perhaps matches TRBD1 (5 bases). Germline values: CDR1 SNHLY, CDR2 FYNNEI. The V gene lost 3 bases and the J gene lost 1 base, with 6 bases spanning the gap. The CDR3 spans 13 residues. The CDR3 protein is CASSEDKNTEAFF. Written as DNA, the CDR3 is TGTGCCAGCAGTGAGGACAAGAACACTGAAGCTTTCTTT.

The chain uses TRBV28 and TRBJ1-3; weak D call: TRBD1 (5 bases). The V gene's germline CDR1 is MDHEN and CDR2 SYDVKM. The CDR3 is made up of 17 amino acids. The V gene lost 5 bases and the J gene lost 0 bases, with 17 bases spanning the gap. CDR3 amino acids: CASSPWEGSFSGNTIYF. CDR3 bases: TGTGCCAGCAGTCCCTGGGAGGGGTCCTTCTCTGGAAACACCATATATTTT.

This chain uses TRBV7-3 with TRBJ2-7; D might be TRBD1 (6 bases). Germline V gene sequence: CDR1 SGHTA, CDR2 FQGTGA. Trimming stripped 6 bases from V and 3 bases from J, with 18 bases between. The CDR3 sequence is 15 residues long. The CDR3 sequence: CASSPGGGPLYEQYF. The CDR3 nucleotides are TGTGCCAGCAGTCCGGGTGGGGGCCCCCTCTACGAGCAGTACTTC.

The chain's CDR3 is CASSAGTSGGETQYF. The DNA of the CDR3 is TGCGCCAGCAGCGCCGGGACTAGCGGGGGCGAGACCCAGTACTTC. The chain recombines TRBV5-1 with TRBJ2-5; 14 bases map to TRBD2. The junction had 4 bases not matched to a gene; V was cut back by 4 bases and J by 5 bases. Germline V gene data show CDR1 as SGHRS and CDR2 as YFSETQ. The CDR3 runs 15 residues.

This rearrangement joins TRBV19 to TRBJ2-5, with D unclear. The CDR3 totals 14 residues. V lost 2 bases to trimming and J lost 1 base, with 8 bases between them. Germline-derived CDR1 and CDR2 are LNHDA and SQIVND (reference sequence). DNA of the CDR3: TGTGCCAGTAGTATAACAGCCCTCCAAGAGACCCAGTACTTC. Translating it yields CASSITALQETQYF.

The chain combines TRBV7-9 with TRBJ2-5; D is ambiguous. The ends were cut back, 5 bases at V and 4 bases at J, with 5 bases in the middle. CDR3 length equals 11 residues. Germline V lookup: CDR1 SEHNR, CDR2 FQNEAQ (reference sequence). The CDR3 region has the DNA TGTGCCAGCAGCCAGTTAGAGACCCAGTACTTC. Translation gives CASSQLETQYF.

The V and J genes are TRBV19 and TRBJ1-4; the match to TRBD1 covers 7 bases. J lost 5 bases, V lost 5 bases, and 5 bases had no gene match. The CDR3 loop spans 14 amino acids. Germline V CDR1 and CDR2: LNHDA, SQIVND (reference sequence). The chain's CDR3 is CASSPGTVNEKLFF. The CDR3 DNA reads TGTGCCAGTAGTCCCGGGACAGTAAATGAAAAACTGTTTTTT.

The J gene is TRBJ1-5, the V gene TRBV6-6; 8 positions match TRBD1. V lost 5 bases, J lost 2 bases, and 8 bases stayed unmatched. Per the germline V gene, CDR1 is MNHNY and CDR2 is SVGAGI (reference sequence). The CDR3 is 16 amino acids. CDR3 sequence: CASSAPDRAGNQPQHF. The DNA of the CDR3 is TGTGCCAGCAGTGCTCCGGACAGGGCGGGCAATCAGCCCCAGCATTTT.

The chain couples TRBV9 to TRBJ1-3, with D possibly being TRBD1 (5 bases). The CDR3 spans 16 residues. Trimming took off 4 bases at V and 3 bases at J, with 17 bases between the two ends. The V gene's germline CDR1 is SGDLS and CDR2 YYNGEE. DNA for the CDR3: TGTGCCAGCAGCATTAGCGGGGGGATCGGTGGAAACACCATATATTTT. Its protein is CASSISGGIGGNTIYF.

The chain has TRBV6-5 and TRBJ1-6; tentatively, D is TRBD1 (6 bases). V gave up 2 bases and J gave up 10 bases, with 18 bases separating them. There are 16 residues in the CDR3. Germline CDR1 reads MNHEY; CDR2 reads SVGAGI. CDR3 sequence: CASSYKRGGKGSPLHF. As DNA, the CDR3 is TGTGCCAGCAGTTACAAGAGAGGGGGTAAGGGCTCACCCCTCCACTTT.

The chain employs TRBV30 and TRBJ1-4; unclear D gene. In germline, CDR1 is GTSNPN, CDR2 SVGIG (reference sequence). The CDR3 is made up of 14 amino acids. Trimming pared 0 bases from V and 7 bases from J, leaving 12 bases between. The CDR3, as DNA: TGTGCCTGGAGTGTAGAAGTGAATAGTGAAAAACTGTTTTTT. Translated: CAWSVEVNSEKLFF.

This chain uses TRBV2 with TRBJ2-1; TRBD1 matches at 10 bases. The germline V gene encodes CDR1 SNHLY and CDR2 FYNNEI. Germline trimming cut 5 bases from V and 5 bases from J; bases unmatched to any gene: 6. The CDR3 spans 15 residues. The CDR3 loop reads CASSPGTGVNNEQFF. The CDR3, as DNA: TGTGCCAGCAGTCCGGGGACAGGGGTTAACAATGAGCAGTTCTTC.

V is TRBV6-2 or TRBV6-3 and J is TRBJ2-1; 9 nucleotides align to TRBD2. V dropped 4 bases and J dropped 5; count of bases not matched to a gene: 9. The CDR3 is made up of 16 amino acids. Germline V gene lookup returns CDR1 MNHEY and CDR2 SVGEGT. The CDR3 protein is CASSLGSGRGDNEQFF. The CDR3 DNA is TGTGCCAGCAGTTTAGGTAGCGGGAGAGGGGACAATGAGCAGTTCTTC.

The chain employs TRBV29-1 and TRBJ1-5; D remains ambiguous. The V gene's germline CDR1 is SQVTM and CDR2 ANQGSEA. V lost 0 bases to trimming and J lost 12 bases, with 9 bases between them. This CDR3 comprises 11 residues. The CDR3 loop reads CSVEDHGLQHF. In DNA, the CDR3 is TGCAGCGTTGAAGATCATGGGCTCCAGCATTTT.